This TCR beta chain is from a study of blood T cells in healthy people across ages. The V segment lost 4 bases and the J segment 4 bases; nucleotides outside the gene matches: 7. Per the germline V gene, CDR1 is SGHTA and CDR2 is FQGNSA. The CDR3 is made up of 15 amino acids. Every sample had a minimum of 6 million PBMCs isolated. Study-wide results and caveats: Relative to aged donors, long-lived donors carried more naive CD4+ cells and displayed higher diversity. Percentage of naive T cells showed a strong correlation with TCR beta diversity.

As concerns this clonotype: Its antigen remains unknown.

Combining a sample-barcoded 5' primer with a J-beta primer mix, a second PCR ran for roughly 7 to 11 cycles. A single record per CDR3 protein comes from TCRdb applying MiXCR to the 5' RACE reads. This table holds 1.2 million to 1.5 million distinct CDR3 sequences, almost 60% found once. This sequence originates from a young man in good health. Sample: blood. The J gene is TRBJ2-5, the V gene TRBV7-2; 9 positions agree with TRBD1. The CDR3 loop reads CASSYGTGFVETQYF. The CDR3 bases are TGTGCCAGCAGCTACGGGACAGGGTTCGTAGAGACCCAGTACTTC. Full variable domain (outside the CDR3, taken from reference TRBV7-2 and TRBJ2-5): GAGVSQSPSNKVTEKGKDVELRCDPISGHTALYWYRQSLGQGLEFLIYFQGNSAPDKSGLPSDRFSAERTGGSVSTLTIQRTQQEDSAVYLCASSYGTGFVETQYFGPGTRLLVL.